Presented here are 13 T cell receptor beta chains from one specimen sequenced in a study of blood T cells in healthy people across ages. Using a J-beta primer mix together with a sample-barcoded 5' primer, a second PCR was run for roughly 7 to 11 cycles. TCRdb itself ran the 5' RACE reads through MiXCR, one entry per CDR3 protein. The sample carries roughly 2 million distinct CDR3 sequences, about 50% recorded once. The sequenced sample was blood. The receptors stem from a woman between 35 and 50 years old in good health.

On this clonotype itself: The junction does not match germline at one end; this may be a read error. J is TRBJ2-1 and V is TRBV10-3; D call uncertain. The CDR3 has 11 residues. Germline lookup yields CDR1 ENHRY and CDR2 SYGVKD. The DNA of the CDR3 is TGTGCCATCAGTGAGGTCCATGAGCGGTTCTTC. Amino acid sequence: CAISEVHERFF.

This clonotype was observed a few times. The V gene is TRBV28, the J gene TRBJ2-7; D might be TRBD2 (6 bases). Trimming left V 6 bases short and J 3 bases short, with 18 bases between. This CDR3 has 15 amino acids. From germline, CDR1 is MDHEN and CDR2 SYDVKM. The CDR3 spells CASSISGKGLYEQYF. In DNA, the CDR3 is TGTGCCAGCAGCATTAGCGGTAAAGGGCTCTACGAGCAGTACTTC.

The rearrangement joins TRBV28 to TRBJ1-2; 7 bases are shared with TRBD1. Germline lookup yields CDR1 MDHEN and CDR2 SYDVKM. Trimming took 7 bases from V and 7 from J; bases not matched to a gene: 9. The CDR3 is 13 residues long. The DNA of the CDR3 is TGTGCCAGCAACGGCCCCTCAGGGGGTGGCTACACCTTC. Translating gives CASNGPSGGGYTF.

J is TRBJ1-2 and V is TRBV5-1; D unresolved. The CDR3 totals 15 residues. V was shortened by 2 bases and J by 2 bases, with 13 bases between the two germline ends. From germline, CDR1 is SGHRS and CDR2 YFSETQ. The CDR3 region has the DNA TGCGCCAGCAGCTTTATCCCGGGTTTGAACTATGGCTACACCTTC. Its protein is CASSFIPGLNYGYTF.

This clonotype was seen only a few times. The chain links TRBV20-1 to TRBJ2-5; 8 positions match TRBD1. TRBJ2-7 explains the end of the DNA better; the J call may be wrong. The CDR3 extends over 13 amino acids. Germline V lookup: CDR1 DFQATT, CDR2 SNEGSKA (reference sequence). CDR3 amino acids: CSASYRGYREQYF. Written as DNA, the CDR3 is TGCAGTGCTAGTTACAGGGGGTATCGCGAGCAGTACTTC.

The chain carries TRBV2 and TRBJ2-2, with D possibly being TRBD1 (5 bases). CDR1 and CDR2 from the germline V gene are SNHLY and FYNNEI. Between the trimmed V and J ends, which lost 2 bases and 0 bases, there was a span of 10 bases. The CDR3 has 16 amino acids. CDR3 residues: CASSEMWGTNTGELFF. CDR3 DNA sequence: TGTGCCAGCAGTGAAATGTGGGGCACGAACACCGGGGAGCTGTTTTTT.

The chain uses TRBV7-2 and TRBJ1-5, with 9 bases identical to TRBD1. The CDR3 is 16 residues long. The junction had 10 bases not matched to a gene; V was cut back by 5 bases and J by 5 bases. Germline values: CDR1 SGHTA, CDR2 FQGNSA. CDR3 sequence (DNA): TGTGCCAGCAGCCCCGGACAGGGGTACTTCGATCAGCCCCAGCATTTT. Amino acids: CASSPGQGYFDQPQHF.

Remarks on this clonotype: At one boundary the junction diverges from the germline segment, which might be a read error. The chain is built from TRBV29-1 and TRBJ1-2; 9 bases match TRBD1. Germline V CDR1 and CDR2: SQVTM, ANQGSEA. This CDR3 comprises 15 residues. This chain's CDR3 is CNVGKWDRENYGYTF. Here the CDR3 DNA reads TGCAACGTTGGAAAATGGGACAGGGAGAACTATGGCTACACCTTC.

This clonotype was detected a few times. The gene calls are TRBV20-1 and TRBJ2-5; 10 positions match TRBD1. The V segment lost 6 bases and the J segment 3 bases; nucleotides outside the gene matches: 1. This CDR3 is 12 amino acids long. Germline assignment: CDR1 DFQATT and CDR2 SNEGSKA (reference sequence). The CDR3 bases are TGCAGTGCGGGGACAGGGGAAGAGACCCAGTACTTC. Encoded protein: CSAGTGEETQYF.

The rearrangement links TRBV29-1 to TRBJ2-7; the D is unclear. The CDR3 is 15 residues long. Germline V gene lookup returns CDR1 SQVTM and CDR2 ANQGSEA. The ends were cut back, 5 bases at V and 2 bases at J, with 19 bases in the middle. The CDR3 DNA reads TGCAGCGTTCACCCCAAAGAGCACCTAACCTACGAGCAGTACTTC. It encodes CSVHPKEHLTYEQYF.

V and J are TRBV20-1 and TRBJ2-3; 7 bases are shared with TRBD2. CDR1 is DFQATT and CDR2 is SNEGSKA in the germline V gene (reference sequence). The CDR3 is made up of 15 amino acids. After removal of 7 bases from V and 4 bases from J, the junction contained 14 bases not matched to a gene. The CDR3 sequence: CSVPSLYRGADTQYF. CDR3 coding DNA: TGCAGTGTTCCCTCATTGTATCGGGGGGCAGATACGCAGTATTTT.

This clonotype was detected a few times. The CDR3 bases are TGTGCCAGCAGCCAAGGCCAGGAGAATTCACCCCTCCACTTT. This translates into CASSQGQENSPLHF. The chain links TRBV3-1 to TRBJ1-6; unclear D gene. Looked up from germline, CDR1 is LGHDT and CDR2 is YNNKEL (reference sequence). The CDR3 is 14 amino acids. The V end lost 1 base, the J end lost 7 bases, and 8 bases lay between the germline ends. Together with reference TRBV3-1 and TRBJ1-6, the CDR3 gives the full variable domain: DTAVSQTPKYLVTQMGNDKSIKCEQNLGHDTMYWYKQDSKKFLKIMFSYNNKELIINETVPNRFSPKSPDKAHLNLHINSLELGDSAVYFCASSQGQENSPLHFGNGTRLTVT.

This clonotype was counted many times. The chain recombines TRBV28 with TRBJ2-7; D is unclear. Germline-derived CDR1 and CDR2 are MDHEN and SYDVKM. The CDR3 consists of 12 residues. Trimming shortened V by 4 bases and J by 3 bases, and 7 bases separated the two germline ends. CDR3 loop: CASSSTRYEQYF. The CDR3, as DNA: TGTGCCAGCAGTTCCACCCGCTACGAGCAGTACTTC. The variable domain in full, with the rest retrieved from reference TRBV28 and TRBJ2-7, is DVKVTQSSRYLVKRTGEKVFLECVQDMDHENMFWYRQDPGLGLRLIYFSYDVKMKEKGDIPEGYSVSREKKERFSLILESASTNQTSMYLCASSSTRYEQYFGPGTRLTVT.